This record looks at one TCR beta chain sequence and its context. Its specificity is not known. This entry comes from a study of shared clonotypes between healthy human individuals. Trimming cost V 5 bases and J 7 bases; bases outside gene matches: 16. This CDR3 is 16 amino acids long. Germline loops: CDR1 MGHRA, CDR2 YSYEKL. Study observations and caveats: Sharing across four donors was seen in around 5% of naive CD4 clonotypes.

The deep-level immunoSEQ assay was used. TCRdb's copy holds only in-frame clones and misses some; the assay was immunoSEQ multiplex PCR. The sample gives over 150,000 clones, around 63% of which show up once; about 10% is in the top ten. The sample consisted of memory CD4+ T cells sorted from blood. Subset in this sample: CD45RA-negative fraction. The source of this sequence is a young man in good health. The genes are TRBV4-1 and TRBJ2-7; 8 bases align to TRBD2. The CDR3 bases are TGCGCCAGCAGCAACCTACCGGGACTAGTGAATGGGGAGCAGTACTTC. Protein product: CASSNLPGLVNGEQYF.